The source of this T cell receptor (beta chain) is a study of cytomegalovirus exposure and HLA in healthy donors. Study-level points and caveats: For most TCR beta V segments, an earlier analysis put the productive rate at about 87% or about 30% of the time. Presence/absence analyses assumed roughly uniform sequencing depth across donors, which may not hold.

With 0 bases removed from V and 3 bases from J, the gap between germline ends came to 10 bases. In germline, CDR1 is SGHRS, CDR2 YFSETQ. The CDR3 is 14 residues long. 60 Vbeta and 13 Jbeta primers were used in PCR. TCRdb's table, derived via immunoSEQ multiplex PCR, lists solely in-frame clones and lacks some. Found here are roughly 69,000 clones; the top ten clones hold 1.5% to 2%. Concerning this clone: Its cognate antigen is unknown.

The material sequenced was PBMCs. The sequence was obtained from a woman between 25 and 40 years old in good health and CMV-seronegative. The rearrangement uses TRBV5-1 and TRBJ2-7, with D tentatively TRBD2 (5 bases). This CDR3 is CASSLAAGLYEQYF. DNA of the CDR3: TGCGCCAGCAGCTTGGCTGCCGGACTCTACGAGCAGTACTTC. Filled out from reference TRBV5-1 and TRBJ2-7, the complete variable domain reads KAGVTQTPRYLIKTRGQQVTLSCSPISGHRSVSWYQQTPGQGLQFLFEYFSETQRNKGNFPGRFSGRQFSNSRSEMNVSTLELGDSALYLCASSLAAGLYEQYFGPGTRLTVT.